A selection of T cell receptor beta chains follows, all from one sample in a study of T cell responses to AZD1222 COVID-19 vaccine. The data were produced by immunoSEQ multiplex PCR, yet TCRdb's version contains in-frame clones alone and is incomplete. Of around 99,000 clones listed, around nine tenths are singletons. The sample was peripheral blood, taken on day 0 of AZD1222 vaccination. The receptor source for this set is an adult in good health. Both conserved end residues are part of each CDR3. D genes are given only for firm matches. Clone size is stated in some rows and not others, as once, few, many or a class when expanded.

V	size	J	D	CDR3	DNA
TRBV20-1	-	TRBJ2-1	-	CSASVHKGGVDNEQFF	TGCAGTGCTAGTGTCCATAAGGGGGGCGTTGACAATGAGCAGTTCTTC
TRBV28	-	TRBJ2-7	-	CASGQEWGPEQYF	TGTGCCAGCGGACAAGAGTGGGGTCCCGAGCAGTACTTC
TRBV4-1	-	TRBJ1-3	TRBD1	CASSQDRGYSGNTIYF	TGCGCCAGCAGCCAGGACAGGGGTTACTCTGGAAACACCATATATTTT
TRBV5-6	-	TRBJ1-3	TRBD1	CASSSGGLSGNTIYF	TGTGCCAGCAGCTCAGGGGGACTATCTGGAAACACCATATATTTT
TRBV29-1	once	TRBJ1-1	-	CSVERVGENTEAFF	TGCAGCGTTGAGAGGGTAGGGGAGAACACTGAAGCTTTCTTT
TRBV7-9	-	TRBJ2-5	-	CASSSGGLQETQYF	TGTGCCAGCAGCTCCGGGGGCCTCCAAGAGACCCAGTACTTC
TRBV6-5	-	TRBJ1-1	TRBD1	CASSYGQGPTEAFF	TGTGCCAGCAGTTACGGACAGGGACCCACTGAAGCTTTCTTT
TRBV7-8	-	TRBJ2-2	TRBD1	CASSLDRTGYANTGELFF	TGTGCCAGCAGCTTAGACCGGACAGGGTACGCGAACACCGGGGAGCTGTTTTTT
TRBV15	-	TRBJ1-3	-	CATSRQGGPGNTIYF	TGTGCCACCAGCAGACAAGGGGGACCTGGAAACACCATATATTTT
TRBV18	-	TRBJ1-2	TRBD1	CASSPTTGAGYGYTF	TGTGCCAGCTCACCGACGACAGGGGCGGGCTATGGCTACACCTTC
TRBV19	-	TRBJ1-5	TRBD1	CASTNQGEGNQPQHF	TGTGCCAGTACCAATCAGGGGGAAGGCAATCAGCCCCAGCATTTT
TRBV5-1	once	TRBJ2-3	-	CASSKDLVDTQYF	TGCGCCAGCAGCAAAGACCTGGTGGATACGCAGTATTTT
TRBV14	-	TRBJ1-1	-	CASSPSRTGNTEAFF	TGTGCCAGCAGCCCCTCACGTACAGGGAACACTGAAGCTTTCTTT
TRBV28	once	TRBJ1-2	TRBD1	CASNTGGANYGYTF	TGTGCCAGCAACACAGGGGGAGCTAACTATGGCTACACCTTC
TRBV9	-	TRBJ1-3	-	CASSARYRSGNTIYF	TGTGCCAGCAGCGCCCGGTATCGCTCTGGAAACACCATATATTTT
TRBV6-2/TRBV6-3	-	TRBJ2-5	-	CASSYPLEGARETQYF	TGTGCCAGCAGTTACCCACTGGAGGGGGCGCGGGAGACCCAGTACTTC
TRBV5-8	-	TRBJ1-5	-	CASSLDRGGLGQPQHF	TGTGCCAGCAGCTTGGATAGGGGGGGTCTGGGCCAGCCCCAGCATTTT
TRBV4-3	-	TRBJ2-1	TRBD2	CASSQEIAGVGEQFF	TGCGCCAGCAGCCAAGAGATAGCGGGAGTGGGTGAGCAGTTCTTC
TRBV29-1	-	TRBJ1-2	-	CSVWTADYGYTF	TGCAGCGTTTGGACAGCTGATTATGGCTACACCTTC
TRBV7-3	-	TRBJ1-1	-	CASSPGVANTEAFF	TGTGCCAGCAGCCCAGGGGTCGCGAACACTGAAGCTTTCTTT
TRBV9	-	TRBJ1-1	TRBD1	CASSRDRNTEAFF	TGTGCCAGCAGCCGGGACAGGAACACTGAAGCTTTCTTT
TRBV7-9	-	TRBJ1-2	TRBD1	CAIIQGVYGYTF	TGTGCCATCATCCAGGGGGTCTATGGCTACACCTTC
TRBV9	-	TRBJ2-5	-	CASSPPGRGRGETQYF	TGTGCCAGCAGCCCCCCCGGTAGGGGGCGGGGAGAGACCCAGTACTTC
TRBV20-1	-	TRBJ1-4	-	CSASDDGGHNEKLFF	TGCAGTGCTAGTGACGATGGGGGGCATAATGAAAAACTGTTTTTT
TRBV7-9	-	TRBJ2-5	-	CASSSSEGGGTLQETQYF	TGTGCCAGCAGCTCGTCAGAGGGGGGCGGGACACTCCAAGAGACCCAGTACTTC
TRBV4-3	-	TRBJ1-1	-	CASSHLTGNTEAFF	TGCGCCAGCAGCCATTTGACAGGGAACACTGAAGCTTTCTTT
TRBV27	-	TRBJ2-3	-	CASTQRVREPTFTDTQYF	TGTGCCAGCACCCAAAGGGTCAGGGAACCTACTTTCACAGATACGCAGTATTTT
TRBV4-2	-	TRBJ1-6	-	CASSQDLASNSPLHF	TGTGCCAGCAGCCAAGATCTCGCCAGCAATTCACCCCTCCACTTT
TRBV7-3	-	TRBJ1-1	-	CASSLTGQDEAFF	TGTGCCAGCAGCTTAACGGGCCAGGATGAAGCTTTCTTT
TRBV5-1	-	TRBJ1-1	-	CASSLGPNTEAFF	TGCGCCAGCAGCTTGGGACCGAACACTGAAGCTTTCTTT
TRBV28	-	TRBJ1-2	-	CASSPRVGSGLWYGYTF	TGTGCCAGCAGCCCGAGAGTCGGGTCGGGGTTATGGTATGGCTACACCTTC
TRBV6-5	-	TRBJ1-1	-	CASSWTEAFF	TGTGCCAGTTCGTGGACTGAAGCTTTCTTT
TRBV7-9	-	TRBJ1-4	-	CASSPSREGKLFF	TGTGCCAGCAGCCCCTCCAGGGAAGGAAAACTGTTTTTT
TRBV11-1	-	TRBJ2-7	-	CASSSTETSYEQYF	TGTGCCAGCAGCTCCACAGAAACCTCCTACGAGCAGTACTTC
TRBV27	-	TRBJ2-3	-	CASSPPGVPSRTDTQYF	TGTGCCAGCAGTCCCCCGGGAGTACCATCGCGCACAGATACGCAGTATTTT
TRBV7-9	-	TRBJ2-7	-	CASSPVNTYEQYF	TGTGCCAGCAGCCCGGTGAATACCTACGAGCAGTACTTC
TRBV1	few	TRBJ1-1	-	CTSSPGRPDTEAFF	TGCACCAGCAGCCCGGGTCGACCCGACACTGAAGCTTTCTTT
TRBV6-2/TRBV6-3	-	TRBJ2-7	-	CASSYVDEQYF	TGTGCCAGCAGTTACGTGGACGAGCAGTACTTC
TRBV29-1	-	TRBJ1-2	TRBD1	CSVPTGGSYGYTF	TGCAGCGTTCCGACAGGGGGTAGCTATGGCTACACCTTC
TRBV3-1/TRBV3-2	-	TRBJ2-1	TRBD2	CASSQVASGIFGYEQFF	TGTGCCAGCAGCCAAGTCGCTAGCGGGATCTTTGGGTATGAGCAGTTCTTC
TRBV6-1	-	TRBJ1-2	-	CASSEEPVHYGYTF	TGTGCCAGCAGTGAAGAACCTGTTCACTATGGCTACACCTTC
TRBV30	-	TRBJ1-1	-	CAWSRQFGTEAFF	TGTGCCTGGAGTAGGCAGTTCGGCACTGAAGCTTTCTTT
TRBV3-1/TRBV3-2	-	TRBJ2-7	TRBD1	CASSQEAKGQGLSCGQYF	TGTGCCAGCAGCCAAGAAGCTAAGGGACAGGGATTATCCTGTGGGCAGTACTTC
TRBV5-4	-	TRBJ1-6	TRBD1	CASSLVGTGDSPLHF	TGTGCCAGCAGCTTGGTGGGGACAGGGGACTCACCCCTCCACTTT
TRBV3-1/TRBV3-2	-	TRBJ2-2	TRBD1	CASSPPGGQGRAGELFF	TGTGCCAGCAGCCCCCCGGGGGGACAGGGACGTGCGGGGGAGCTGTTTTTT
TRBV19	-	TRBJ1-1	-	CASSIGQGLSTEAFF	TGTGCCAGTAGTATAGGTCAGGGCTTGAGCACTGAAGCTTTCTTT
TRBV19	once	TRBJ1-1	-	CASSMRVEAFF	TGTGCCAGTAGTATGCGGGTTGAAGCTTTCTTT
TRBV28	-	TRBJ1-1	-	CASSLLGSLGNTEAFF	TGTGCCAGCAGTTTATTAGGTAGTTTGGGTAACACTGAAGCTTTCTTT
TRBV3-1/TRBV3-2	-	TRBJ2-5	-	CASSHRLGSVGTQYF	TGTGCCAGCAGCCACCGACTAGGTAGCGTTGGGACCCAGTACTTC